Shown below are 13 T cell receptor beta chains from a single sample sequenced in a study of neoadjuvant anti-PD-1 for oral cavity cancer. As to time point: after neoadjuvant nivolumab, at surgical resection. Some clones are missing from TCRdb's copy, which holds only in-frame ones; the method was immunoSEQ multiplex PCR. The sample gives approximately 12,000 clones, about two thirds of which show up once; more than 2% is in the top ten. Material: PBMCs, obtained after nivolumab (anti-PD-1) treatment. The source is a person aged 35-79 years with oral cavity squamous cell carcinoma.

CDR3 region: CASSYSLRPVGYEQYF. CDR3 DNA: TGTGCCAGCAGTTACTCCCTTCGGCCTGTTGGCTACGAGCAGTACTTC. The chain uses TRBV6-5 and TRBJ2-7; D unresolved. V lost 0 bases, J lost 3 bases, and 15 bases lay in between. This CDR3 has 16 residues. Germline V lookup: CDR1 MNHEY, CDR2 SVGAGI.

This clone has a handful of counts. V usage is TRBV4-1 and J usage is TRBJ1-2; a weak D match, TRBD1 (5 bases). The V end was cut by 2 bases, the J end by 4 bases, with 14 bases between. Germline V gene sequence: CDR1 MGHRA, CDR2 YSYEKL. The CDR3 length is 15 residues. The chain's CDR3 is CASSQFPGAPYGYTF. CDR3 DNA sequence: TGCGCCAGCAGCCAATTTCCCGGGGCCCCCTATGGCTACACCTTC.

V gene TRBV7-9 combines with J gene TRBJ2-7; 7 nucleotides agree with TRBD1. Germline assignment: CDR1 SEHNR and CDR2 FQNEAQ (reference sequence). The ends lost 4 bases at V and 3 bases at J; junction bases unmatched: 6. The CDR3 runs 14 residues. The CDR3 loop is CASSSRTGHYEQYF. The CDR3 region has the DNA TGTGCCAGCAGCTCCCGGACAGGACACTACGAGCAGTACTTC. Supplemented by reference TRBV7-9 and TRBJ2-7, the full variable domain reads DTGVSQNPRHKITKRGQNVTFRCDPISEHNRLYWYRQTLGQGPEFLTYFQNEAQLEKSRLLSDRFSAERPKGSFSTLEIQRTEQGDSAMYLCASSSRTGHYEQYFGPGTRLTVT.

V usage is TRBV6-5 and J usage is TRBJ2-1; no reliable D call. Germline V lookup: CDR1 MNHEY, CDR2 SVGAGI. CDR3 length: 13 amino acids. With 0 bases removed from V and 7 bases from J, the gap between germline ends came to 7 bases. The CDR3 DNA sequence: TGTGCCAGCAGTTACTCTAGGAAAAATGAGCAGTTCTTC. This sequence encodes CASSYSRKNEQFF.

The chain uses TRBV2 and TRBJ1-1; perhaps TRBD1 as D (6 bases). This CDR3 has 12 residues. V lost 4 bases to trimming and J lost 7 bases, with 10 bases between them. Germline lookup yields CDR1 SNHLY and CDR2 FYNNEI. CDR3 DNA: TGTGCCAGCAGTGGGCAGGGGATTGAAGCTTTCTTT. Translation: CASSGQGIEAFF.

The J gene is TRBJ2-1, the V gene TRBV6-5; 7 positions match TRBD2. In germline, CDR1 is MNHEY, CDR2 SVGAGI. Losses at the gene ends were 7 bases for V and 4 bases for J; bases not matched to a gene: 4. This CDR3 is 13 amino acids long. The CDR3 DNA reads as TGTGCCAGCAAACTAGCGAGGTACAATGAGCAGTTCTTC. Its translation: CASKLARYNEQFF.

The CDR3 protein is CASSPAGLAGGTGELFF. The CDR3 DNA reads TGTGCCAGCAGCCCCGCGGGACTAGCGGGGGGAACCGGGGAGCTGTTTTTT. This sequence joins TRBV7-3 and TRBJ2-2; 15 positions match TRBD2. CDR1 and CDR2 from the germline V gene are SGHTA and FQGTGA. V lost 5 bases to trimming and J lost 5 bases; unmatched junction nucleotides: 6. This CDR3 is built from 17 residues.

The rearrangement links TRBV29-1 to TRBJ1-2; D remains ambiguous. The CDR3 runs to 14 residues. The V end lost 3 bases, the J end lost 6 bases, and 17 bases lay between the germline ends. Germline V gene lookup returns CDR1 SQVTM and CDR2 ANQGSEA. CDR3 sequence: CSVEIFDGSDGYTF. CDR3 DNA sequence: TGCAGCGTTGAGATTTTCGACGGGTCAGATGGCTACACCTTC.

This clone has a handful of counts. The rearrangement links TRBV7-9 to TRBJ2-7; 12 bases fit TRBD2. J gave up 4 bases and V 4 bases, and 5 bases lay outside the gene matches. CDR1 and CDR2 (germline): SEHNR, FQNEAQ (reference sequence). The CDR3 has 15 residues. The CDR3 coding sequence is TGTGCCAGCAGCTCTAGCGGGGGGGAACCTTACGAGCAGTACTTC. Its translation is CASSSSGGEPYEQYF.

The chain recombines TRBV6-1 with TRBJ1-5; TRBD1 aligns across 11 bases. The CDR3 has 16 residues. V gave up 2 bases and J gave up 3 bases; unmatched junction bases: 3. From germline, CDR1 is MNHNS and CDR2 SASEGT. In nucleotides, the CDR3 is TGTGCCAGCAGTGAATGGACAGGGGGCGACAATCAGCCCCAGCATTTT. Its translation is CASSEWTGGDNQPQHF.

This chain connects TRBV29-1 to TRBJ1-1; TRBD1 matches at 8 bases. The V segment lost 6 bases and the J segment 4 bases; nucleotides outside the gene matches: 7. Germline CDR1 reads SQVTM; CDR2 reads ANQGSEA. The CDR3 is made up of 13 amino acids. The CDR3 spells CSVVRGRVTEAFF. The CDR3, as DNA: TGCAGCGTGGTCAGGGGGCGCGTCACTGAAGCTTTCTTT.

The chain combines TRBV11-2 with TRBJ2-1; TRBD2 matches 7 bases. The CDR3 totals 16 residues. Trimming cost V 8 bases and J 1 base; bases outside gene matches: 11. Germline V gives CDR1 SGHAT, CDR2 FQNNGV. The CDR3 DNA reads TGTGCCAGCCGCGCCCCTTGGGGGGGGTCCTACAATGAGCAGTTCTTC. This sequence encodes CASRAPWGGSYNEQFF.

This clone was counted only a few times. V is TRBV7-8 and J is TRBJ1-1, with D possibly being TRBD1 (6 bases). V was trimmed by 5 bases and J by 0 bases, leaving 16 bases between them. CDR3 length: 16 amino acids. The germline V gene encodes CDR1 SGHVS and CDR2 FQNEAQ. As DNA, the CDR3 is TGTGCCAGCAGCAACAGGGTTCGGGGTATGAACACTGAAGCTTTCTTT. Residues: CASSNRVRGMNTEAFF.